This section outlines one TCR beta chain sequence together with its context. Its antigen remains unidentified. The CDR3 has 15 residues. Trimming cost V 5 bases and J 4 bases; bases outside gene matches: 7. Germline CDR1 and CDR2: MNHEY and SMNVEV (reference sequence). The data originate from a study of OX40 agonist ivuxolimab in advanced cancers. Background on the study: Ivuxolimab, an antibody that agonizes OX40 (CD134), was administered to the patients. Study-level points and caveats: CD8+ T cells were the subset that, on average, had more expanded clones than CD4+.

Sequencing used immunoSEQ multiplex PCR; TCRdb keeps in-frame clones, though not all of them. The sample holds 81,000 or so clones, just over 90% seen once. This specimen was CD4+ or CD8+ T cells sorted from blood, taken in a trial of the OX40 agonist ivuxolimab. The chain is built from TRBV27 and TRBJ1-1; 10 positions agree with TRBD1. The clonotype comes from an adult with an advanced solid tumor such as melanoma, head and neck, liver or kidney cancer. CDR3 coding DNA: TGTGCCAGCAGTCTACAGACAGGGGGCTTCACTGAAGCTTTCTTT. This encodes CASSLQTGGFTEAFF.